This passage covers 30 T cell receptor beta chains from one sample sequenced in a study of T-cell memory formation after mild COVID-19. Using its own MiXCR run on the 5' RACE reads, TCRdb lists one record per CDR3 protein. This table has 400,000 to 450,000 distinct CDR3 sequences, about a sixth appearing once. Sequencing was done on a sample of PBMCs or a T cell subset sorted from them (not recorded which). The receptors stem from a young man who had mild COVID-19 (a few samples of this study predate the infection). Cell type and time point are not known.

This clonotype was detected only a few times. CDR3 residues: CASSPTSDTQYF. In nucleotides, the CDR3 is TGTGCCAGCAGCCCTACCTCAGATACGCAGTATTTT. The chain joins TRBV11-2 to TRBJ2-3; no definite D call. V lost 5 bases, J lost 4 bases, and 7 bases lay in between. CDR1 SGHAT and CDR2 FQNNGV come from the germline V gene. The CDR3 has 12 residues.

CDR3 region: CSVGGVTWETQYF. The DNA for the CDR3 is TGCAGCGTTGGGGGCGTCACATGGGAGACCCAGTACTTC. This chain connects TRBV29-1 to TRBJ2-5; a possible D gene is TRBD1 (5 bases). V was shortened by 4 bases and J by 5 bases, with 14 bases between the two germline ends. Germline V gene lookup returns CDR1 SQVTM and CDR2 ANQGSEA. The CDR3 consists of 13 residues.

This clonotype was detected only a few times. The chain is built from TRBV6-2 or TRBV6-3 and TRBJ2-2; TRBD1 matches at 8 bases. V shed 5 bases, J shed 7 bases, and the junction held 6 bases outside the gene matches. This CDR3 is 14 amino acids long. Germline CDR1 and CDR2: MNHEY and SVGEGT. CDR3 region: CASSPRGRVGELFF. The CDR3 DNA sequence: TGTGCCAGCAGTCCCAGGGGGCGCGTCGGGGAGCTGTTTTTT.

Many counts were recorded for this clonotype. V and J are TRBV12-3 or TRBV12-4 and TRBJ2-2, with 7 bases aligning to TRBD2. V was clipped by 5 bases and J by 3 bases; unmatched bases: 9. This CDR3 comprises 16 residues. As DNA, the CDR3 is TGTGCCAGCAGTCCGATAAGCGGGGAGTACACCGGGGAGCTGTTTTTT. As protein: CASSPISGEYTGELFF.

CDR3 bases: TGCGCCAGCAGCTTGACTAGCGGGGGGTACGAGCAGTACGTC. Amino acids: CASSLTSGGYEQYV. The chain couples TRBV5-1 to TRBJ2-7; TRBD2 agrees at 12 bases. CDR3 length: 14 amino acids. J lost 4 bases, V lost 1 base, and 0 bases had no gene match. Germline values: CDR1 SGHRS, CDR2 YFSETQ.

This clonotype was seen only a few times. J is TRBJ1-1 and V is TRBV3-1, with 7 bases lining up with TRBD1. Germline lookup yields CDR1 LGHDT and CDR2 YNNKEL (reference sequence). V lost 4 bases and J lost 4; bases outside the gene matches: 6. The CDR3 totals 14 residues. The CDR3 loop is CASSPSAGGTEAFF. The CDR3 DNA is TGTGCCAGCAGCCCTAGCGCAGGGGGCACTGAAGCTTTCTTT.

This clonotype was observed a few times. CDR3 residues: CSALGQPLYEQYF. The CDR3 region has the DNA TGCAGCGCCTTGGGACAGCCATTGTACGAGCAGTACTTC. The chain is built from TRBV29-1 and TRBJ2-7, with 7 bases matching TRBD1. Trimming took 7 bases from V and 4 from J; bases not matched to a gene: 10. Germline CDR1 reads SQVTM; CDR2 reads ANQGSEA. The CDR3 is made up of 13 amino acids.

The rearrangement uses TRBV4-1 and TRBJ2-3; tentative D call: TRBD2 (6 bases). CDR3 length equals 17 residues. Germline V gene sequence: CDR1 MGHRA, CDR2 YSYEKL. Trimming took off 2 bases at V and 1 base at J, with 16 bases between the two ends. CDR3 nucleotides: TGCGCCAGCAGCCAAATCCCCGTGTTAGCGGGCACAGATACGCAGTATTTT. This translates into CASSQIPVLAGTDTQYF.

V gene TRBV5-1 combines with J gene TRBJ2-2, with 7 bases fitting TRBD2. CDR1 and CDR2 (germline): SGHRS, YFSETQ. V was pared by 4 bases and J by 5 bases, with 5 bases of the junction left unmatched. CDR3 length: 14 amino acids. For the CDR3, the DNA is TGCGCCAGCAGCATATGGGGGGGTACCGGGGAGCTGTTTTTT. Protein sequence: CASSIWGGTGELFF.

This clonotype was seen a handful of times. J is TRBJ1-2 and V is TRBV5-1, with a weak D call TRBD1 (6 bases). Germline V gene lookup returns CDR1 SGHRS and CDR2 YFSETQ. The CDR3 totals 13 residues. Trimming removed 4 bases at V and 4 bases at J, with 11 bases between. The CDR3 DNA reads TGCGCCAGCAGCCCCCGGACAGTCTATGGCTACACCTTC. Its protein is CASSPRTVYGYTF.

This clonotype was seen a handful of times. This rearrangement joins TRBV5-1 to TRBJ2-2; 14 positions agree with TRBD2. Germline assignment: CDR1 SGHRS and CDR2 YFSETQ. The junction had 6 bases not matched to a gene; V was cut back by 4 bases and J by 4 bases. This CDR3 has 17 amino acids. CDR3: CASSTGLAGGVTGELFF. DNA for the CDR3: TGCGCCAGCAGCACCGGACTAGCGGGGGGCGTCACCGGGGAGCTGTTTTTT.

This sequence joins TRBV20-1 and TRBJ2-1, with 9 bases matching TRBD2. This CDR3 contains 12 residues. Per germline, CDR1 DFQATT and CDR2 SNEGSKA (reference sequence). Losses at the gene ends were 7 bases for V and 6 bases for J; bases not matched to a gene: 4. Here the CDR3 reads CSVGGGANEQFF. The CDR3 DNA reads TGCAGTGTTGGCGGGGGGGCCAATGAGCAGTTCTTC.

This sequence joins TRBV6-5 and TRBJ1-5; unclear D gene. The V end lost 5 bases, the J end lost 3 bases, and 17 bases lay between the germline ends. The CDR3 is 16 residues long. CDR1 is MNHEY, CDR2 SVGAGI, per germline. CDR3 in amino acids: CASSPRLQEANQPQHF. CDR3 nucleotide sequence: TGTGCCAGCAGTCCTCGACTTCAGGAAGCCAATCAGCCCCAGCATTTT.

This clonotype was seen only a few times. The chain is built from TRBV7-9 and TRBJ2-5, with 8 bases lining up with TRBD1. The germline gives CDR1 SEHNR, CDR2 FQNEAQ (reference sequence). The CDR3 is made up of 14 amino acids. The V segment lost 6 bases and the J segment 5 bases; nucleotides outside the gene matches: 8. This chain's CDR3 is CASRPRTGRETQYF. The CDR3 DNA reads as TGTGCCAGCAGACCAAGGACAGGGCGGGAGACCCAGTACTTC. Supplemented by reference TRBV7-9 and TRBJ2-5, the full variable domain reads DTGVSQNPRHKITKRGQNVTFRCDPISEHNRLYWYRQTLGQGPEFLTYFQNEAQLEKSRLLSDRFSAERPKGSFSTLEIQRTEQGDSAMYLCASRPRTGRETQYFGPGTRLLVL.

The V gene is TRBV20-1, the J gene TRBJ2-3; 10 nucleotides line up with TRBD2. The CDR3 is made up of 15 amino acids. CDR1 DFQATT and CDR2 SNEGSKA come from the germline V gene (reference sequence). V lost 6 bases, J lost 2 bases, and 8 bases stayed unmatched. CDR3 sequence reads: CSAFQGTSATDTQYF. The CDR3 DNA is TGCAGTGCGTTTCAAGGGACTAGCGCCACAGATACGCAGTATTTT.

The chain employs TRBV5-6 and TRBJ2-2; D call uncertain. This CDR3 is 15 amino acids long. In germline, CDR1 is SGHDT, CDR2 YYEEEE. V lost 0 bases and J 0 bases, leaving 6 bases between the germline ends. This CDR3 is CASSLGTPNTGELFF. CDR3 bases: TGTGCCAGCAGCTTGGGAACACCGAACACCGGGGAGCTGTTTTTT.

This CDR3 is CASSPTSGTSYNEQFF. CDR3 coding DNA: TGCGCCAGCAGCCCTACCTCCGGGACGTCCTACAATGAGCAGTTCTTC. The V call is TRBV5-1, the J call TRBJ2-1; possibly TRBD1 or TRBD2 for D (5 bases each). The CDR3 length is 16 residues. Per germline, CDR1 SGHRS and CDR2 YFSETQ. Between the trimmed V and J ends, which lost 4 bases and 1 base, there was a span of 15 bases.

This rearrangement joins TRBV5-1 to TRBJ2-7; D is ambiguous. The CDR3 length is 14 residues. CDR1 is SGHRS, CDR2 YFSETQ, per germline. V was cut by 4 bases and J by 2 bases, with 13 bases left in between. CDR3 bases: TGCGCCAGCAGCCCCGGGCCGCAGGCCTACGAGCAGTACGTC. Translated: CASSPGPQAYEQYV.

The table lists this clonotype with a few counts. This chain links TRBV7-8 with TRBJ1-2; 7 positions agree with TRBD1. V dropped 5 bases and J dropped 5; count of bases not matched to a gene: 5. This CDR3 has 13 residues. In germline, CDR1 is SGHVS, CDR2 FQNEAQ. The CDR3 spells CASSQGTDYGYTF. CDR3 nucleotides: TGTGCCAGCAGCCAAGGGACAGATTATGGCTACACCTTC.

This clonotype was seen only a few times. V and J are TRBV5-6 and TRBJ2-3, with 9 bases that match TRBD2. The germline V gene encodes CDR1 SGHDT and CDR2 YYEEEE. This CDR3 comprises 14 residues. Trimming took 6 bases from V and 1 from J; bases not matched to a gene: 3. Here the CDR3 reads CASTIAGGTDTQYF. The CDR3 nucleotides read TGTGCCAGCACCATAGCGGGGGGCACAGATACGCAGTATTTT.

The V gene is TRBV29-1, the J gene TRBJ1-1, with D possibly being TRBD1 (5 bases). Per germline, CDR1 SQVTM and CDR2 ANQGSEA. The CDR3 is made up of 14 amino acids. V was cut by 5 bases and J by 4 bases, with 17 bases left in between. The CDR3 region is CSVSVGAPGTEAFF. CDR3 nucleotides: TGCAGCGTTTCAGTCGGGGCTCCGGGCACTGAAGCTTTCTTT.

V is TRBV5-6 and J is TRBJ2-3; TRBD2 is a possible D gene (6 bases). Trimming left V 4 bases short and J 2 bases short, with 20 bases between. From germline, CDR1 is SGHDT and CDR2 YYEEEE. CDR3 size: 17 residues. Written as DNA, the CDR3 is TGTGCCAGCAGCCTAATAAACCCGGGACTCGACACAGATACGCAGTATTTT. It encodes CASSLINPGLDTDTQYF.

This clonotype was detected only a few times. The chain recombines TRBV12-3 or TRBV12-4 with TRBJ1-2; no definite D call. The CDR3 has 16 residues. Trimming removed 3 bases from V and 0 bases from J, with 14 bases in between. This CDR3 reads CASSLSGGLSNYGYTF. CDR3 nucleotides: TGTGCCAGCAGTTTGTCCGGCGGGCTTTCTAACTATGGCTACACCTTC.

This rearrangement joins TRBV9 to TRBJ2-3; maybe TRBD2 (5 bases). Germline V gene sequence: CDR1 SGDLS, CDR2 YYNGEE. This CDR3 comprises 13 residues. Trimming took 5 bases from V and 2 from J, leaving 9 bases between them. In nucleotides, the CDR3 is TGTGCCAGCAGGGAGACTAACACAGATACGCAGTATTTT. It specifies CASRETNTDTQYF.

The V call is TRBV7-9, the J call TRBJ1-1; TRBD1 matches 8 bases. CDR3 length: 15 residues. Germline trimming cut 5 bases from V and 4 bases from J; bases unmatched to any gene: 9. Per the germline V gene, CDR1 is SEHNR and CDR2 is FQNEAQ (reference sequence). The chain's CDR3 is CASSIDRGRGTEAFF. The CDR3, as DNA: TGTGCCAGCAGCATAGACAGGGGCAGGGGCACTGAAGCTTTCTTT.

The chain joins TRBV11-2 to TRBJ2-7, with D perhaps matching TRBD2 (6 bases). V was trimmed by 1 base and J by 4 bases, leaving 11 bases between them. Per germline, CDR1 SGHAT and CDR2 FQNNGV. This CDR3 spans 14 amino acids. The CDR3 nucleotides read TGTGCCAGCAGCTTAGTGCGGGGTGGGTACGAGCAGTACGTC. Amino acid sequence: CASSLVRGGYEQYV.

Ten or more counts support this clonotype. This chain links TRBV10-3 with TRBJ2-5; D might be TRBD1 (6 bases). This CDR3 is built from 13 residues. CDR1 is ENHRY and CDR2 is SYGVKD in the germline V gene. V lost 6 bases, J lost 5 bases, and 13 bases lay in between. The CDR3 protein is CAIRPDSPETQYF. The CDR3 nucleotides are TGTGCCATCAGGCCGGACAGTCCCGAGACCCAGTACTTC.

The J gene is TRBJ1-2, the V gene TRBV19; no definite D call. The CDR3 spans 15 residues. Germline lookup yields CDR1 LNHDA and CDR2 SQIVND (reference sequence). Between the trimmed V and J ends, which lost 0 bases and 3 bases, there was a span of 11 bases. The CDR3 DNA is TGTGCCAGTAGTATAGATCCTGACGAGCACTATGGCTACACCTTC. Protein: CASSIDPDEHYGYTF.

This clonotype was seen a few times. The chain links TRBV6-5 to TRBJ2-7, with D hard to call. CDR1 and CDR2 (germline): MNHEY, SVGAGI. V was cut by 10 bases and J by 6 bases, with 16 bases left in between. CDR3 length: 12 amino acids. The CDR3 DNA reads as TGTGCCACCCAGCTCCAGGTTAGCGAGCAGTACGTC. This encodes CATQLQVSEQYV.

The chain joins TRBV4-3 to TRBJ2-2; 9 nucleotides agree with TRBD2. There are 18 residues in the CDR3. V shed 0 bases and J 6 bases; nucleotides not matched to a gene: 11. The germline V gene encodes CDR1 LGHNA and CDR2 YSLEER. The DNA of the CDR3 is TGCGCCAGCAGCCAAGATCCTAGCGGGGCGTTACGGGCCGGGGAGCTGTTTTTT. Protein: CASSQDPSGALRAGELFF.